The 4 T cell receptor beta chains reported below all come from one sample, sequenced in a study of T cell responses to AZD1222 COVID-19 vaccine. Measured with immunoSEQ multiplex PCR; TCRdb has only the in-frame clones, and not every one. The repertoire has 50,000 to 60,000 clones, roughly three quarters of them found once; the top ten carry roughly 5.2%. Sample: peripheral blood, taken 28 days after the second AZD1222 dose. Source of these receptors: an adult who received the AZD1222 COVID-19 vaccine.

The chain links TRBV28 to TRBJ1-5; a possible D gene is TRBD1 (6 bases). The ends were cut back, 6 bases at V and 1 base at J, with 13 bases in the middle. The CDR3 spans 15 residues. Germline-derived CDR1 and CDR2 are MDHEN and SYDVKM. CDR3 bases: TGTGCCAGCAGGGGCAACCAGGGGAGCAATCAGCCCCAGCATTTT. It codes for CASRGNQGSNQPQHF.

The chain employs TRBV9 and TRBJ2-1; the D gene is possibly TRBD2 (5 bases). This CDR3 spans 16 amino acids. The ends were cut back, 3 bases at V and 4 bases at J, with 17 bases in the middle. Per germline, CDR1 SGDLS and CDR2 YYNGEE. CDR3 in amino acids: CASSALLAHGYNEQFF. CDR3 coding DNA: TGTGCCAGCAGCGCCCTCTTAGCGCACGGTTACAATGAGCAGTTCTTC.

The chain recombines TRBV3-1 (or the pseudogene TRBV3-2) with TRBJ1-2; tentatively, D is TRBD1 (5 bases). Per germline, CDR1 LGHDT and CDR2 YNNKEL (reference sequence). V was shortened by 4 bases and J by 7 bases, with 13 bases between the two germline ends. The CDR3 consists of 13 residues. This chain's CDR3 is CASSRDQKGGYTF. The DNA of the CDR3 is TGTGCCAGCAGCCGGGACCAAAAAGGTGGCTACACCTTC.

J is TRBJ2-3 and V is TRBV4-1, with D possibly TRBD2 on 5 matching bases. The CDR3 length is 14 residues. Trimming shortened V by 0 bases and J by 4 bases, and 8 bases separated the two germline ends. Germline V lookup: CDR1 MGHRA, CDR2 YSYEKL. Here the CDR3 DNA reads TGCGCCAGCAGCCAAGATCGCGGGCCAGATACGCAGTATTTT. Its protein product is CASSQDRGPDTQYF.